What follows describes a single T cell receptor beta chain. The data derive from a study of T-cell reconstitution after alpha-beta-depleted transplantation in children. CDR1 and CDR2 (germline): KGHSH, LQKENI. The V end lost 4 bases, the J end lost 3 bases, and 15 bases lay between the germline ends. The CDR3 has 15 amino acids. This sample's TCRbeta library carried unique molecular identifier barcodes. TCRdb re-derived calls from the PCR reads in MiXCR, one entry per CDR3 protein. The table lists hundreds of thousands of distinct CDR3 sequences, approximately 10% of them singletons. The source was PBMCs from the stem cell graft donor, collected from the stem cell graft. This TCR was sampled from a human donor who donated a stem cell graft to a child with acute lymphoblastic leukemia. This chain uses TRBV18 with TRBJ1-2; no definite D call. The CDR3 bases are TGTGCCAGCTCACATTCCCGTGGGAGGGACTATGGCTACACCTTC. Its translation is CASSHSRGRDYGYTF.